The 5 T cell receptor beta chains below all came from one sample that was sequenced in a study of CD8+CD57+ T cells in acquired aplastic anemia. TCR beta VDJ and CDR3 profiles were obtained from a genomic DNA template. A single record per CDR3 protein comes from TCRdb applying MiXCR to the reads. The table lists 350,000 to 450,000 distinct CDR3 sequences, roughly 64% of them singletons, with under 5% in the top ten. What was sequenced was sorted CD4+, CD8+, or CD8+CD57+ T cells (not recorded which) from PBMCs. The receptor source for this set is a human donor in good health, serving as a control.

V gene TRBV7-3 combines with J gene TRBJ2-1; 10 bases line up with TRBD1. CDR1 SGHTA and CDR2 FQGTGA come from the germline V gene. V lost 5 bases to trimming and J lost 11 bases; unmatched junction nucleotides: 9. The CDR3 contains 14 residues. The CDR3 protein is CASSRDRGREKQFF. Here the CDR3 DNA reads TGTGCCAGCAGCCGGGACAGGGGTCGTGAAAAGCAGTTCTTC. Filled out from reference TRBV7-3 and TRBJ2-1, the complete variable domain reads GAGVSQTPSNKVTEKGKYVELRCDPISGHTALYWYRQSLGQGPEFLIYFQGTGAADDSGLPNDRFFAVRPEGSVSTLKIQRTERGDSAVYLCASSRDRGREKQFFGPGTRLTVL.

The CDR3 region is CASSLAGDRDSPLHF. CDR3 sequence (DNA): TGTGCCAGCAGTTTAGCAGGGGACAGGGATTCACCCCTCCACTTT. The chain recombines TRBV12-3 or TRBV12-4 with TRBJ1-6, with 9 bases lining up with TRBD1. CDR3 size: 15 residues. The junction had 2 bases not matched to a gene; V was cut back by 0 bases and J by 8 bases.

There are many counts of this clonotype. The V and J genes are TRBV7-2 and TRBJ1-2; D call uncertain. V lost 1 base and J lost 0, with 9 bases in between. The CDR3 sequence is 15 residues long. Per the germline V gene, CDR1 is SGHTA and CDR2 is FQGNSA. CDR3 in amino acids: CASSLDSGANYGYTF. CDR3 DNA: TGTGCCAGCAGCTTAGATAGTGGGGCTAACTATGGCTACACCTTC.

The chain uses TRBV9 and TRBJ2-7, with D uncertain. This CDR3 is built from 15 residues. V lost 4 bases and J 12 bases, leaving 26 bases between the germline ends. Germline V gives CDR1 SGDLS, CDR2 YYNGEE. The DNA of the CDR3 is TGTGCCAGCAGCCCTCGAAGGGATGCAACCTCCGTGGGGTACTTC. Its protein is CASSPRRDATSVGYF.

The genes are TRBV12-3 or TRBV12-4 and TRBJ2-7; unclear D gene. CDR3 length: 14 residues. V shed 6 bases and J shed 3 bases, with 15 bases lying between them. Here the CDR3 reads CASSLETVIYEQYF. As DNA, the CDR3 is TGTGCCAGCAGCCTAGAGACGGTGATCTACGAGCAGTACTTC.